One and the same sample provided the 22 T cell receptor beta chains below, sequenced in a study of blood T cell repertoires in COVID-19. Some clones are missing from TCRdb's copy, which holds only in-frame ones; the method was immunoSEQ multiplex PCR. The sample has about 160,000 clones; more than 60% are singletons. Sequencing was performed on peripheral blood. The receptor set was obtained from a man aged 55-75 years with acute or convalescent COVID-19.

The chain is built from TRBV7-9 and TRBJ2-7; TRBD1 might be the D (6 bases). The germline V and J ends were trimmed by 3 bases and 7 bases, with 16 bases remaining between them. The CDR3 runs 14 residues. CDR1 is SEHNR, CDR2 FQNEAQ, per germline (reference sequence). CDR3 in amino acids: CASSFLTGQGEQYF. The CDR3 DNA reads TGTGCCAGCAGCTTCTTGACAGGCCAGGGGGAGCAGTACTTC.

CDR3 sequence: CASSSTYSSYNEQFF. Written as DNA, the CDR3 is TGTGCCAGCAGTTCTACATACAGCTCCTACAATGAGCAGTTCTTC. The V call is TRBV27, the J call TRBJ2-1; D remains ambiguous. The CDR3 extends over 15 amino acids. V was shortened by 4 bases and J by 0 bases, with 10 bases between the two germline ends. The V gene's germline CDR1 is MNHEY and CDR2 SMNVEV (reference sequence).

The rearrangement links TRBV7-8 to TRBJ2-5; TRBD1 matches 8 bases. The germline V gene has CDR1 SGHVS and CDR2 FQNEAQ. The length of the CDR3 is 15 residues. Trimming removed 5 bases from V and 5 bases from J; junction bases left unmatched: 10. CDR3 sequence reads: CASSPQGASGETQYF. DNA of the CDR3: TGTGCCAGCAGCCCCCAGGGGGCGAGTGGTGAGACCCAGTACTTC. Variable domain in full (rest from reference TRBV7-8 and TRBJ2-5): GAGVSQSPRYKVAKRGQDVALRCDPISGHVSLFWYQQALGQGPEFLTYFQNEAQLDKSGLPSDRFFAERPEGSVSTLKIQRTQQEDSAVYLCASSPQGASGETQYFGPGTRLLVL.

This chain links TRBV12-3 or TRBV12-4 with TRBJ2-1; D is perhaps TRBD1 (7 bases). The CDR3 contains 13 residues. Between the trimmed V and J ends, which lost 3 bases and 8 bases, there was a span of 11 bases. The CDR3 region is CASSFRGADEQFF. CDR3 in DNA: TGTGCCAGCAGTTTCAGGGGGGCCGATGAGCAGTTCTTC.

The V call is TRBV10-3, the J call TRBJ2-1, with 10 nucleotides matching TRBD2. Per germline, CDR1 ENHRY and CDR2 SYGVKD. The junction had 2 bases not matched to a gene; V was cut back by 3 bases and J by 6 bases. The CDR3 consists of 14 residues. Here the CDR3 reads CAISDKRGGNEQFF. The CDR3 DNA is TGTGCCATCAGTGATAAGCGGGGGGGCAATGAGCAGTTCTTC.

This clone was counted only a few times. V and J are TRBV5-4 and TRBJ2-2; 8 nucleotides agree with TRBD1. The CDR3 totals 16 residues. The junction had 6 bases not matched to a gene; V was cut back by 3 bases and J by 2 bases. The germline CDR1 and CDR2 sequences are SGHNT and YYREEE (reference sequence). The CDR3, as DNA: TGTGCCAGCAGCTACGGACAGGGTATTAACACCGGGGAGCTGTTTTTT. Protein sequence: CASSYGQGINTGELFF.

The chain joins TRBV18 to TRBJ2-6, with 11 bases aligning to TRBD1. V shed 0 bases and J 4 bases; nucleotides not matched to a gene: 8. The CDR3 has 19 amino acids. The V gene's germline CDR1 is KGHSH and CDR2 LQKENI. CDR3: CASSPPLGQGASGANVLTF. The CDR3 DNA is TGTGCCAGCTCACCACCTCTAGGACAGGGGGCTTCGGGGGCCAACGTCCTGACTTTC.

CDR3 in DNA: TGTGCCAGCAGCCCACAGGGGGCTCCAATTGATGGCTACACCTTC. Translation gives CASSPQGAPIDGYTF. The rearrangement joins TRBV7-2 to TRBJ1-2, with TRBD1 identical over 9 bases. Looked up from germline, CDR1 is SGHTA and CDR2 is FQGNSA. The V and J ends lost 5 bases and 6 bases, in that order; junction bases with no gene match: 10. CDR3 length: 15 amino acids.

The chain combines TRBV19 with TRBJ1-2; 8 nucleotides match TRBD1. Trimming removed 5 bases from V and 5 bases from J; junction bases left unmatched: 7. CDR3 length: 14 residues. Germline values: CDR1 LNHDA, CDR2 SQIVND (reference sequence). This CDR3 is CASSQGAKIYGYTF. CDR3 nucleotides: TGTGCCAGTAGTCAGGGGGCCAAAATTTATGGCTACACCTTC.

This clone showed up just a few times. V is TRBV4-2 and J is TRBJ2-3; 7 nucleotides line up with TRBD1. Unmatched junction bases numbered 11, after V lost 4 bases and J lost 1 base. The CDR3 consists of 17 residues. Per germline, CDR1 LGHNA and CDR2 YNFKEQ. CDR3 sequence: CASSPIRTGVGTDTQYF. The CDR3 DNA is TGTGCCAGCAGCCCAATCCGTACAGGGGTGGGCACAGATACGCAGTATTTT.

Concerning this clone: The junction departs from the called germline gene at one end, perhaps through a read error. The genes are TRBV5-1 and TRBJ1-5; 7 bases are a match to TRBD1. Germline CDR1 SGHRS, CDR2 YFSETQ. CDR3 length: 15 residues. DNA of the CDR3: TGCACCAGCAGCTTGCAAGGGGGCAATAATCAGCCCCAGCATTTT. Protein sequence: CTSSLQGGNNQPQHF.

The chain combines TRBV25-1 with TRBJ1-2, with TRBD1 matching over 8 bases. J lost 1 base, V lost 3 bases, and 13 bases had no gene match. The CDR3 has 18 residues. The germline V gene has CDR1 MGHDK and CDR2 SYGVNS. CDR3 nucleotides: TGTGCCAGCAGTGATTATGACAGGGGATCGCAGAGTAACTATGGCTACACCTTC. Protein product: CASSDYDRGSQSNYGYTF.

With respect to this clone: Other nucleotide sequences in the sample specify the same CDR3. The V gene is TRBV7-2, the J gene TRBJ2-1; no clear D gene. The V gene lost 1 base and the J gene lost 5 bases, with 9 bases spanning the gap. Germline CDR1 and CDR2: SGHTA and FQGNSA. This CDR3 contains 14 residues. This chain's CDR3 is CASSLEARNNEQFF. For the CDR3, the DNA is TGTGCCAGCAGCTTAGAAGCCAGGAACAATGAGCAGTTCTTC.

This rearrangement joins TRBV7-9 to TRBJ2-7; D is unclear. The CDR3 sequence is 12 residues long. The V and J ends lost 2 bases and 1 base respectively, with 3 bases between them. The germline gives CDR1 SEHNR, CDR2 FQNEAQ (reference sequence). The CDR3 bases are TGTGCCAGCAGCTTACGGTCCTACGAGCAGTACTTC. It is translated as CASSLRSYEQYF. Drawing the rest from reference TRBV7-9 and TRBJ2-7, the complete variable domain is DTGVSQNPRHKITKRGQNVTFRCDPISEHNRLYWYRQTLGQGPEFLTYFQNEAQLEKSRLLSDRFSAERPKGSFSTLEIQRTEQGDSAMYLCASSLRSYEQYFGPGTRLTVT.

This clone was detected a few times. The rearrangement uses TRBV9 and TRBJ1-1, with TRBD1 identical over 10 bases. There are 15 residues in the CDR3. Unmatched junction bases numbered 4, after V lost 0 bases and J lost 5 bases. CDR1 and CDR2 (germline): SGDLS, YYNGEE. The CDR3 bases are TGTGCCAGCAGCGTAGCTGGGACAGGGGCAACTGAAGCTTTCTTT. It translates to CASSVAGTGATEAFF.

The chain recombines TRBV5-4 with TRBJ2-3, with D maybe TRBD2 (6 bases). Germline-derived CDR1 and CDR2 are SGHNT and YYREEE (reference sequence). V lost 2 bases and J lost 2, with 12 bases in between. The CDR3 loop spans 15 amino acids. CDR3 DNA sequence: TGTGCCAGCAGCTTCCGGGGGACCCTCACAGATACGCAGTATTTT. It translates to CASSFRGTLTDTQYF.

The rearrangement joins TRBV5-1 to TRBJ2-7; 8 bases match TRBD1. There are 16 residues in the CDR3. The V gene's germline CDR1 is SGHRS and CDR2 YFSETQ. V was pared by 4 bases and J by 1 base, with 10 bases of the junction left unmatched. The CDR3 coding sequence is TGCGCCAGCAGCCTAGAGACCGGGACAGGATCCTACGAGCAGTACTTC. Amino acid sequence: CASSLETGTGSYEQYF.

This clone appeared once. The gene calls are TRBV2 and TRBJ1-6; D is unresolved. Germline loops: CDR1 SNHLY, CDR2 FYNNEI. CDR3 length: 13 residues. The V end lost 3 bases, the J end lost 12 bases, and 12 bases lay between the germline ends. In DNA, the CDR3 is TGTGCCAGCAGTGATGAGTTGATCGGACCCCTCCACTTT. It is translated as CASSDELIGPLHF.

This clone was counted only a few times. The chain recombines TRBV24-1 with TRBJ2-6, with 9 bases that match TRBD1. Trimming at V came to 4 bases and at J to 4 bases, leaving 7 bases not matched to a gene. Germline-derived CDR1 and CDR2 are KGHDR and SFDVKD. This CDR3 contains 17 residues. The CDR3, as DNA: TGTGCCACCAGTGACCAGGGACAGGGTGGCGGGGCCAACGTCCTGACTTTC. This gives the protein CATSDQGQGGGANVLTF.

The chain joins TRBV21-1 to TRBJ1-1. TRBV21-1 is a pseudogene. The CDR3 runs 13 residues. DNA of the CDR3: TGTGCCAGCGCCGTGGAGCGGAACACTGAAGCTTTCTTT. This codes for CASAVERNTEAFF.

The chain joins TRBV12-3 or TRBV12-4 to TRBJ2-7; D perhaps matches TRBD2 (6 bases). The CDR3 totals 11 residues. The ends were cut back, 3 bases at V and 7 bases at J, with 7 bases in the middle. The CDR3 DNA follows: TGTGCCAGCAGTTTGGGGAGGGAGCAGTACTTC. Translated: CASSLGREQYF.

A note on this clone: Other DNA sequences within the sample encode an identical CDR3. The rearrangement uses TRBV11-1 and TRBJ2-1; possibly TRBD2 for D (7 bases). The V end was cut by 3 bases, the J end by 0 bases, with 9 bases between. The germline V gene has CDR1 SGHAT and CDR2 FQDESV (reference sequence). The CDR3 consists of 15 residues. CDR3 in amino acids: CASSLGGLSYNEQFF. CDR3 in DNA: TGTGCCAGCAGCTTGGGGGGGCTCTCCTACAATGAGCAGTTCTTC. Complete variable domain (other parts from reference TRBV11-1 and TRBJ2-1): EAEVAQSPRYKITEKSQAVAFWCDPISGHATLYWYRQILGQGPELLVQFQDESVVDDSQLPKDRFSAERLKGVDSTLKIQPAELGDSAMYLCASSLGGLSYNEQFFGPGTRLTVL.